The 29 T cell receptor beta chains below come from one sample, sequenced in a study of T cells in Graves' hyperthyroidism and ophthalmopathy. RNA transcripts served as the template for amplifying TCR beta CDR3 regions. TCR CDR3 regions were first amplified by RT-PCR with HTBI primers. TCRdb passed the multiplex PCR reads through MiXCR, listing each CDR3 protein once. The sample holds some 500,000 distinct CDR3 sequences, roughly a quarter seen once. Sequencing was performed on blood. All receptors derive from a woman in her 30s with Graves' ophthalmopathy.

This clonotype showed up just a few times. This chain uses TRBV27 with TRBJ1-1, with 9 bases aligning to TRBD1. This CDR3 comprises 15 residues. Germline V lookup: CDR1 MNHEY, CDR2 SMNVEV (reference sequence). V shed 2 bases, J shed 3 bases, and the junction held 4 bases outside the gene matches. CDR3 in DNA: TGTGCCAGCAGTTTAACCGGGACAGGGTACACTGAAGCTTTCTTT. It encodes CASSLTGTGYTEAFF.

This clonotype was detected ten times or more. V is TRBV3-1 and J is TRBJ2-7; 10 nucleotides match TRBD2. Germline values: CDR1 LGHDT, CDR2 YNNKEL (reference sequence). The CDR3 runs 15 residues. Trimming removed 5 bases from V and 4 bases from J; junction bases left unmatched: 8. Here the CDR3 DNA reads TGTGCCAGCAGCGCTGCAGGACTAGCGGTTTACGAGCAGTACTTC. Translating gives CASSAAGLAVYEQYF.

This clonotype showed up many times. The chain combines TRBV6-1 with TRBJ2-7, with 7 bases fitting TRBD1. V dropped 4 bases and J dropped 5; count of bases not matched to a gene: 5. This CDR3 region has 13 residues. The V gene's germline CDR1 is MNHNS and CDR2 SASEGT. The CDR3 protein is CASSGTGRDEQYF. Here the CDR3 DNA reads TGTGCCAGCAGTGGGACAGGTAGGGACGAGCAGTACTTC.

V usage is TRBV6-5 and J usage is TRBJ1-1; D remains ambiguous. The CDR3 is 13 amino acids. V dropped 4 bases and J dropped 4 bases, with 10 bases sitting between them. CDR1 is MNHEY and CDR2 is SVGAGI in the germline V gene. In DNA, the CDR3 is TGTGCCAGCAGTTTCGACCGGGTCACTGAAGCTTTCTTT. Its protein product is CASSFDRVTEAFF.

In this sample, this clonotype turned up many times. A clone one base away is much larger, so this may be a read error. This chain links TRBV6-5 with TRBJ1-3; D is unresolved. This CDR3 is built from 15 residues. In germline, CDR1 is MNHEY, CDR2 SVGAGI. CDR3 sequence (DNA): TGTGCCAGCAGTTACTCACTGTCCTCTAGAAACACCATATATTTT. This translates into CASSYSLSSRNTIYF.

Details on this clonotype: A read error may be the cause here, since a much bigger clone is one base away. The chain recombines TRBV25-1 with TRBJ1-5; D remains unclear. The CDR3 runs to 14 residues. The germline CDR1 and CDR2 sequences are MGHDK and SYGVNS. CDR3 nucleotides: TGTGTCAGCAGCGGTTGGGGAAACGATCAGCCCCAGCATTTT. This sequence encodes CVSSGWGNDQPQHF.

This clonotype was observed a handful of times. This may arise from a read error, as a much more abundant clone is one base away. This chain uses TRBV12-3 or TRBV12-4 with TRBJ1-2; 7 bases map to TRBD1. The length of the CDR3 is 13 residues. V lost 6 bases and J lost 2; bases outside the gene matches: 3. For the CDR3, the DNA is TGTGCCAGCAGGAAACAGGGGAACTATGGCTACACCTTC. It yields the protein CASRKQGNYGYTF.

The chain links TRBV12-5 to TRBJ2-7; a weak D match, TRBD1 (6 bases). Per the germline V gene, CDR1 is LGHNT and CDR2 is FRNRAP. This CDR3 has 15 residues. The V gene lost 0 bases and the J gene lost 4 bases, with 13 bases spanning the gap. This CDR3 reads CASGLVLQQGYEQYF. The CDR3 region has the DNA TGTGCTAGTGGTTTGGTACTTCAACAGGGATACGAGCAGTACTTC.

This clonotype has at least ten counts. The chain recombines TRBV7-8 with TRBJ2-2; D uncertain. Germline loops: CDR1 SGHVS, CDR2 FQNEAQ. The length of the CDR3 is 15 residues. V lost 5 bases and J lost 2, with 12 bases in between. This CDR3 reads CASSVETPNTGELFF. CDR3 nucleotides: TGTGCCAGCAGCGTAGAGACTCCAAACACCGGGGAGCTGTTTTTT. Full variable domain (missing parts from reference TRBV7-8 and TRBJ2-2): GAGVSQSPRYKVAKRGQDVALRCDPISGHVSLFWYQQALGQGPEFLTYFQNEAQLDKSGLPSDRFFAERPEGSVSTLKIQRTQQEDSAVYLCASSVETPNTGELFFGEGSRLTVL.

The V and J genes are TRBV11-2 and TRBJ2-7; D uncertain. Germline V lookup: CDR1 SGHAT, CDR2 FQNNGV. CDR3 length: 14 residues. V was trimmed by 5 bases and J by 6 bases, leaving 17 bases between them. CDR3 DNA sequence: TGTGCCAGCAGCCTCCTCCAAAGGCCGGGCGAGCAGTACTTC. This codes for CASSLLQRPGEQYF.

The chain carries TRBV20-1 and TRBJ2-5, with D possibly being TRBD1 or TRBD2 (5 bases each). This CDR3 region has 13 residues. The germline V gene has CDR1 DFQATT and CDR2 SNEGSKA (reference sequence). Between the trimmed V and J ends, which lost 6 bases and 7 bases, there was a span of 18 bases. CDR3 DNA: TGCAGTGCCTCCCGGGACCGCCTAGGGACCCAGTACTTC. It encodes CSASRDRLGTQYF.

This clonotype has more than one count but fewer than ten. This chain links TRBV30 with TRBJ2-2; a weak D match, TRBD1 (6 bases). V lost 0 bases, J lost 2 bases, and 13 bases lay in between. There are 16 residues in the CDR3. The germline V gene has CDR1 GTSNPN and CDR2 SVGIG (reference sequence). CDR3 region: CAWSVQRTVNTGELFF. CDR3 in DNA: TGTGCCTGGAGTGTACAGAGGACAGTTAACACCGGGGAGCTGTTTTTT.

This sequence joins TRBV19 and TRBJ2-7; 11 bases agree with TRBD2. Germline CDR1 LNHDA, CDR2 SQIVND (reference sequence). After removal of 2 bases from V and 1 base from J, the junction contained 1 base not matched to a gene. The CDR3 totals 15 residues. In nucleotides, the CDR3 is TGTGCCAGTAGTATAACTAGCGGGGGATCCTACGAGCAGTACTTC. This translates into CASSITSGGSYEQYF.

This clonotype has ten or more counts. The rearrangement joins TRBV6-1 to TRBJ2-2, with 8 nucleotides matching TRBD2. After removal of 8 bases from V and 5 bases from J, the junction contained 10 bases not matched to a gene. This CDR3 has 15 amino acids. CDR1 is MNHNS and CDR2 is SASEGT in the germline V gene. The CDR3 nucleotides read TGTGCCAGCCCGAAACCGGGACTAGAAACCGGGGAGCTGTTTTTT. Translated, it gives CASPKPGLETGELFF.

This clonotype was counted ten times or more. The rearrangement links TRBV2 to TRBJ2-5; 14 nucleotides line up with TRBD2. The trim removed 4 bases at V and 5 bases at J, leaving 3 bases unmatched. Germline values: CDR1 SNHLY, CDR2 FYNNEI. The CDR3 contains 15 residues. CDR3 DNA sequence: TGTGCCAGCAGTGCGACTAGCGGGGGGGCCGAGACCCAGTACTTC. Encoded protein: CASSATSGGAETQYF. The complete variable domain, with remaining parts taken from reference TRBV2 and TRBJ2-5, reads EPEVTQTPSHQVTQMGQEVILRCVPISNHLYFYWYRQILGQKVEFLVSFYNNEISEKSEIFDDQFSVERPDGSNFTLKIRSTKLEDSAMYFCASSATSGGAETQYFGPGTRLLVL.

The chain employs TRBV6-1 and TRBJ2-5; 9 positions match TRBD1. Germline CDR1 and CDR2: MNHNS and SASEGT. V shed 3 bases and J 4 bases; nucleotides not matched to a gene: 9. The CDR3 extends over 16 amino acids. The CDR3: CASSDTPGQGRETQYF. Here the CDR3 DNA reads TGTGCCAGCAGTGACACGCCGGGACAGGGAAGAGAGACCCAGTACTTC.

Ten or more counts support this clonotype. This chain joins TRBV13 and TRBJ1-1, with 7 bases aligning to TRBD1. This CDR3 has 15 amino acids. The junction had 12 bases not matched to a gene; V was cut back by 5 bases and J by 6 bases. The germline V gene encodes CDR1 PRHDT and CDR2 FYEKMQ (reference sequence). The CDR3 region has the DNA TGTGCCAGCAGCCTAACCCAGGGGGGTTTCGCTGAAGCTTTCTTT. It is translated as CASSLTQGGFAEAFF.

The gene calls are TRBV5-1 and TRBJ1-1; D gene uncertain. This CDR3 comprises 15 residues. Trimming removed 6 bases at V and 3 bases at J, with 18 bases between. Germline lookup yields CDR1 SGHRS and CDR2 YFSETQ. The CDR3 sequence is CASTRSRRADTEAFF. DNA for the CDR3: TGCGCCAGCACACGCAGCCGTAGGGCCGACACTGAAGCTTTCTTT.

This clonotype has a count of ten or more. The genes are TRBV29-1 and TRBJ1-2; no reliable D call. V shed 4 bases and J shed 0 bases, with 6 bases lying between them. This CDR3 has 12 residues. CDR1 and CDR2 from the germline V gene are SQVTM and ANQGSEA. The CDR3 coding sequence is TGCAGCGTTGTAGGGCCTAACTATGGCTACACCTTC. This gives the protein CSVVGPNYGYTF.

The sample holds a few counts of this clonotype. The chain employs TRBV4-1 and TRBJ2-7; D is uncertain. Trimming left V 0 bases short and J 2 bases short, with 11 bases between. In germline, CDR1 is MGHRA, CDR2 YSYEKL. This CDR3 has 15 amino acids. CDR3 loop: CASSQDPSAAYEQYF. For the CDR3, the DNA is TGCGCCAGCAGCCAAGATCCCTCAGCCGCCTACGAGCAGTACTTC.

This chain connects TRBV7-8 to TRBJ1-1; D not resolved. The V end was cut by 5 bases, the J end by 3 bases, with 10 bases between. Germline V gene lookup returns CDR1 SGHVS and CDR2 FQNEAQ. This CDR3 has 13 residues. The CDR3, as DNA: TGTGCCAGCAGCGGGTTCGGGGACACTGAAGCTTTCTTT. As protein: CASSGFGDTEAFF.

This clonotype was recorded a few times. The chain joins TRBV6-1 to TRBJ2-7, with D maybe TRBD1 (6 bases). CDR1 and CDR2 from the germline V gene are MNHNS and SASEGT. The germline V and J ends were trimmed by 7 bases and 3 bases, with 16 bases remaining between them. CDR3 length: 14 amino acids. The CDR3 DNA reads TGTGCCAGCAATAATGGGGGCCGCAACTACGAGCAGTACTTC. Translating gives CASNNGGRNYEQYF.

This clonotype occurred a few times. V gene TRBV18 combines with J gene TRBJ2-5; 7 bases are shared with TRBD1. Germline V CDR1 and CDR2: KGHSH, LQKENI. This CDR3 is 15 amino acids long. With V trimmed by 4 bases and J by 3 bases, 8 bases remained unmatched. CDR3 sequence (DNA): TGTGCCAGCTCACTAACAGGGGTCGAGGAAGAGACCCAGTACTTC. Amino acids: CASSLTGVEEETQYF.

Of note for this clonotype: A clone one base away is much larger, so this may be a read error. The chain recombines TRBV4-2 with TRBJ1-2; D remains unclear. This CDR3 region has 15 residues. From germline, CDR1 is LGHNA and CDR2 YNFKEQ. The CDR3 loop reads CASRQDLGFNYGYTF. The CDR3 DNA reads as TGTGCCAGCCGCCAAGATCTGGGGTTCAACTATGGCTACACCTTC.

This clonotype was detected only a few times. The J gene is TRBJ2-3, the V gene TRBV7-8; weak D call: TRBD1 (6 bases). The CDR3 extends over 17 amino acids. The V end was cut by 1 base, the J end by 2 bases, with 16 bases between. The germline CDR1 and CDR2 sequences are SGHVS and FQNEAQ. CDR3 sequence: CASSLETGPPSTDTQYF. The CDR3 nucleotides read TGTGCCAGCAGCTTAGAAACAGGGCCGCCATCCACAGATACGCAGTATTTT.

This clonotype was seen many times. CDR3 residues: CASSVQGGYGYTF. The CDR3 DNA sequence: TGTGCCAGCAGTGTCCAGGGCGGCTATGGCTACACCTTC. The chain uses TRBV2 and TRBJ1-2; D is possibly TRBD1 (5 bases). The germline CDR1 and CDR2 sequences are SNHLY and FYNNEI. The CDR3 has 13 amino acids. The V and J ends lost 4 bases and 4 bases respectively, with 10 bases between them.

This clonotype has just a few counts. The J gene is TRBJ1-2, the V gene TRBV12-3 or TRBV12-4; D gene unclear. The germline V and J ends were trimmed by 5 bases and 0 bases, with 19 bases remaining between them. CDR3 length: 17 amino acids. The CDR3 nucleotides are TGTGCCAGCAGTAAACCTCACCGGCAGCAAGCTAACTATGGCTACACCTTC. Its translation: CASSKPHRQQANYGYTF.

This clonotype showed up many times. The chain uses TRBV6-5 and TRBJ1-2; the match to TRBD1 covers 10 bases. Germline trimming cut 11 bases from V and 8 bases from J; bases unmatched to any gene: 11. The CDR3 is 13 amino acids. CDR1 MNHEY and CDR2 SVGAGI come from the germline V gene. CDR3 sequence reads: CAGEPDRGRGYTF. CDR3 DNA sequence: TGTGCCGGCGAGCCTGACAGGGGGCGAGGCTACACCTTC.

This clonotype was observed many times. The V call is TRBV7-2, the J call TRBJ2-2; D is ambiguous. Germline V lookup: CDR1 SGHTA, CDR2 FQGNSA. The V end was cut by 5 bases, the J end by 6 bases, with 10 bases between. The CDR3 consists of 13 residues. The CDR3 DNA reads TGTGCCAGCAGCCAGATCCGCTCCGGGGAGCTGTTTTTT. Translating gives CASSQIRSGELFF.